The next 24 T cell receptor beta chains were all read from a single sample in a study of CD8+ T cells in alopecia areata. It was cDNA, reverse transcribed from extracted RNA, that served as the sequencing template. Clones were read by immunoSEQ multiplex PCR, and TCRdb kept only the in-frame ones, dropping some. The sample records over 10,000 clones, around 60% being singletons. Punch biopsies of lesional scalp, plus peripheral blood, were taken from alopecia areata patients. The sample was skin. These receptors all stem from a human donor with alopecia areata.

The chain employs TRBV7-2 and TRBJ2-3; D gene unclear. V lost 1 base and J lost 1, with 9 bases in between. This CDR3 has 15 amino acids. Germline V gene lookup returns CDR1 SGHTA and CDR2 FQGNSA. The CDR3 DNA reads as TGTGCCAGCAGCTTAGTCGGGCGGCGCACAGATACGCAGTATTTT. Residues: CASSLVGRRTDTQYF. Full variable domain (rest looked up from reference TRBV7-2 and TRBJ2-3): GAGVSQSPSNKVTEKGKDVELRCDPISGHTALYWYRQSLGQGLEFLIYFQGNSAPDKSGLPSDRFSAERTGGSVSTLTIQRTQQEDSAVYLCASSLVGRRTDTQYFGPGTRLTVL.

V gene TRBV6-5 combines with J gene TRBJ2-7, with D possibly TRBD1 on 5 matching bases. Germline V lookup: CDR1 MNHEY, CDR2 SVGAGI. This CDR3 has 12 amino acids. Trimming cost V 6 bases and J 2 bases, with 8 bases left between them. In DNA, the CDR3 is TGTGCCAGCAGCCTACAGGCCTACGAGCAGTACTTC. Amino acids: CASSLQAYEQYF.

The V and J genes are TRBV6-5 and TRBJ1-1; the D is unclear. Germline lookup yields CDR1 MNHEY and CDR2 SVGAGI. The CDR3 has 13 amino acids. The ends were cut back, 9 bases at V and 0 bases at J, with 11 bases in the middle. CDR3 DNA sequence: TGTGCCAGTTTCTCCGCTATGAACACTGAAGCTTTCTTT. It translates to CASFSAMNTEAFF.

This clone occurred a few times. This chain links TRBV29-1 with TRBJ1-2; D gene unclear. With 7 bases removed from V and 5 bases from J, the gap between germline ends came to 14 bases. Germline V gene data show CDR1 as SQVTM and CDR2 as ANQGSEA. This CDR3 comprises 12 residues. Here the CDR3 DNA reads TGCAGCGCTGCTTGGCAGACTTATGGCTACACCTTC. Its translation: CSAAWQTYGYTF.

This chain uses TRBV29-1 with TRBJ1-1, with D possibly matching TRBD1 (5 bases). The CDR3 length is 12 residues. Trimming pared 1 base from V and 3 bases from J, leaving 6 bases between. Germline CDR1 is SQVTM and CDR2 is ANQGSEA. The CDR3 protein is CSVEGGDTEAFF. CDR3 DNA: TGCAGCGTTGAAGGGGGGGACACTGAAGCTTTCTTT.

The chain has TRBV5-1 and TRBJ1-1; TRBD1 is a possible D gene (5 bases). The V gene's germline CDR1 is SGHRS and CDR2 YFSETQ. Trimming left V 3 bases short and J 3 bases short, with 15 bases between. The CDR3 has 15 residues. In DNA, the CDR3 is TGCGCCAGCAGCTCTCAGACCTTGGGGGACACTGAAGCTTTCTTT. Protein: CASSSQTLGDTEAFF. Variable domain in full (rest from reference TRBV5-1 and TRBJ1-1): KAGVTQTPRYLIKTRGQQVTLSCSPISGHRSVSWYQQTPGQGLQFLFEYFSETQRNKGNFPGRFSGRQFSNSRSEMNVSTLELGDSALYLCASSSQTLGDTEAFFGQGTRLTVV.

The V call is TRBV2, the J call TRBJ2-1; 10 nucleotides agree with TRBD1. CDR1 SNHLY and CDR2 FYNNEI come from the germline V gene. The CDR3 spans 17 residues. The J segment lost 4 bases and the V segment lost 5 bases, leaving 11 bases of the junction unmatched. CDR3 DNA: TGTGCCAGCAGTCCCCCGCAGGACAGGGGGAATTACAATGAGCAGTTCTTC. The encoded protein is CASSPPQDRGNYNEQFF. Complete variable domain (other parts from reference TRBV2 and TRBJ2-1): EPEVTQTPSHQVTQMGQEVILRCVPISNHLYFYWYRQILGQKVEFLVSFYNNEISEKSEIFDDQFSVERPDGSNFTLKIRSTKLEDSAMYFCASSPPQDRGNYNEQFFGPGTRLTVL.

This clone was detected only a few times. The chain employs TRBV30 and TRBJ2-2; either TRBD1 or TRBD2 may supply D (5 bases each). V was pared by 3 bases and J by 7 bases, with 18 bases between. Looked up from germline, CDR1 is GTSNPN and CDR2 is SVGIG (reference sequence). This CDR3 contains 15 residues. The CDR3, as DNA: TGTGCCTGGAGATCGGGGCTCAGATCCGACGGGGAGCTGTTTTTT. Protein product: CAWRSGLRSDGELFF.

This clone showed up just a few times. The V gene is TRBV7-3, the J gene TRBJ2-7, with 9 bases matching TRBD1. The CDR3 is 14 residues long. J gave up 3 bases and V 2 bases, and 2 bases lay outside the gene matches. Germline-derived CDR1 and CDR2 are SGHTA and FQGTGA. CDR3 coding DNA: TGTGCCAGCAGCTTATTGGGACAGGGCTACGAGCAGTACTTC. It encodes CASSLLGQGYEQYF.

The V gene is TRBV5-1, the J gene TRBJ2-3; 10 bases are a match to TRBD1. V shed 0 bases and J 4 bases; nucleotides not matched to a gene: 5. Germline V gene sequence: CDR1 SGHRS, CDR2 YFSETQ. CDR3 length: 16 residues. The CDR3: CASSLGGTGVPDTQYF. Here the CDR3 DNA reads TGCGCCAGCAGCTTGGGAGGGACAGGGGTCCCAGATACGCAGTATTTT.

The CDR3 here is CASSNRAETQYF. In DNA, the CDR3 is TGTGCCAGCAGCAACAGGGCCGAGACCCAGTACTTC. This sequence joins TRBV7-9 and TRBJ2-5; D possibly corresponds to TRBD1 (6 bases). The CDR3 is 12 residues long. The V and J ends lost 5 bases and 5 bases respectively, with 9 bases between them. From germline, CDR1 is SEHNR and CDR2 FQNEAQ (reference sequence).

The chain recombines TRBV21-1 with TRBJ2-2. TRBV21-1 is an annotated pseudogene. The CDR3 is 11 residues long. The CDR3 reads CATKGTGELFF. The CDR3 DNA reads as TGTGCCACCAAAGGCACCGGGGAGCTGTTTTTT.

This chain connects TRBV27 to TRBJ1-5; tentative D call: TRBD1 (6 bases). V was pared by 6 bases and J by 2 bases, with 14 bases between. The CDR3 is 15 residues long. CDR1 MNHEY and CDR2 SMNVEV come from the germline V gene (reference sequence). Written as DNA, the CDR3 is TGTGCCAGCAGGGGGGTGGACAGTGGCAATCAGCCCCAGCATTTT. Residues: CASRGVDSGNQPQHF.

This clone showed up just a few times. This chain connects TRBV29-1 to TRBJ1-5, with D unresolved. The CDR3 sequence is 12 residues long. Germline CDR1 reads SQVTM; CDR2 reads ANQGSEA. The germline V and J ends were trimmed by 8 bases and 2 bases, with 10 bases remaining between them. The CDR3 DNA reads TGCAGCTCAATGCCGGGCAATCAGCCCCAGCATTTT. Its protein is CSSMPGNQPQHF.

The chain uses TRBV5-1 and TRBJ2-1, with D maybe TRBD1 (5 bases). Germline assignment: CDR1 SGHRS and CDR2 YFSETQ. The CDR3 has 20 residues. The V end lost 4 bases, the J end lost 0 bases, and 26 bases lay between the germline ends. As DNA, the CDR3 is TGCGCCAGCAGCCAGGGTCGGAGACAGCTCCGATTAAGCTCCTACAATGAGCAGTTCTTC. Residues: CASSQGRRQLRLSSYNEQFF.

The chain has TRBV6-6 and TRBJ2-7, with D possibly being TRBD2 (5 bases). The V end lost 3 bases, the J end lost 5 bases, and 20 bases lay between the germline ends. The length of the CDR3 is 16 residues. Germline loops: CDR1 MNHNY, CDR2 SVGAGI (reference sequence). CDR3: CASSYGMERKFDEQYF. CDR3 in DNA: TGTGCCAGCAGTTATGGTATGGAGCGGAAGTTTGACGAGCAGTACTTC.

This clone was detected only once. The V call is TRBV9, the J call TRBJ1-5; unclear D gene. The V end was cut by 2 bases, the J end by 3 bases, with 6 bases between. CDR1 is SGDLS and CDR2 is YYNGEE in the germline V gene. The CDR3 consists of 13 residues. The CDR3, as DNA: TGTGCCAGCAGCGTGAGGCCCAATCAGCCCCAGCATTTT. This encodes CASSVRPNQPQHF.

This sequence joins TRBV20-1 and TRBJ2-1; D uncertain. V lost 3 bases and J lost 6, with 6 bases in between. The germline gives CDR1 DFQATT, CDR2 SNEGSKA (reference sequence). This CDR3 spans 11 amino acids. As DNA, the CDR3 is TGCAGTGCTAGTGGGTTCAATGAGCAGTTCTTC. Encoded protein: CSASGFNEQFF.

This clone was recorded only once. The V gene is TRBV28, the J gene TRBJ1-2, with D possibly TRBD1 on 5 matching bases. Between the trimmed V and J ends, which lost 4 bases and 8 bases, there was a span of 17 bases. The CDR3 extends over 14 amino acids. Germline lookup yields CDR1 MDHEN and CDR2 SYDVKM. CDR3 sequence reads: CASSSPGLPGGYTF. In DNA form, the CDR3 reads TGTGCCAGCAGTTCACCGGGCCTCCCAGGGGGCTACACCTTC.

The chain carries TRBV19 and TRBJ2-1, with 8 bases that match TRBD2. CDR1 LNHDA and CDR2 SQIVND come from the germline V gene (reference sequence). The CDR3 runs to 14 residues. The junction had 8 bases not matched to a gene; V was cut back by 5 bases and J by 8 bases. CDR3 residues: CASSGGLAADEQFF. In nucleotides, the CDR3 is TGTGCCAGTAGTGGAGGACTAGCTGCGGATGAGCAGTTCTTC.

The rearrangement links TRBV28 to TRBJ2-3; 9 positions match TRBD2. The V gene's germline CDR1 is MDHEN and CDR2 SYDVKM. V gave up 7 bases and J gave up 5 bases; unmatched junction bases: 10. This CDR3 is built from 15 residues. The CDR3 nucleotides are TGTGCCAGCACGAGCGGACTAGCGAGTCTAGATACGCAGTATTTT. Protein: CASTSGLASLDTQYF.

The J gene is TRBJ2-7, the V gene TRBV7-6; 7 bases are shared with TRBD2. The V gene's germline CDR1 is SGHVS and CDR2 FNYEAQ. V lost 2 bases to trimming and J lost 7 bases; unmatched junction nucleotides: 14. The length of the CDR3 is 16 residues. DNA of the CDR3: TGTGCCAGCAGCTTAAGCTCTAGCGGAATACGTTGGGAGCAGTACTTC. Protein product: CASSLSSSGIRWEQYF. Variable domain in full (rest from reference TRBV7-6 and TRBJ2-7): GAGVSQSPRYKVTKRGQDVALRCDPISGHVSLYWYRQALGQGPEFLTYFNYEAQQDKSGLPNDRFSAERPEGSISTLTIQRTEQRDSAMYRCASSLSSSGIRWEQYFGPGTRLTVT.

This clone came up a few times. The genes are TRBV23-1 and TRBJ2-4; D remains ambiguous. TRBV23-1 is treated as an ORF (open reading frame) with a function not yet certain. The CDR3 runs to 11 residues. Trimming cost V 3 bases and J 15 bases, with 12 bases left between them. CDR3 protein: CASSHDDPRYF. Here the CDR3 DNA reads TGCGCCAGCAGTCATGACGATCCAAGGTACTTC.

There are a few counts of this clone. The chain is built from TRBV11-2 and TRBJ2-7, with TRBD1 matching 9 bases. The germline gives CDR1 SGHAT, CDR2 FQNNGV. The junction had 0 bases not matched to a gene; V was cut back by 1 base and J by 5 bases. The CDR3 is 13 amino acids. CDR3 sequence: CASSLGQGDEQYF. The CDR3 DNA reads as TGTGCCAGCAGCTTAGGACAGGGGGACGAGCAGTACTTC.